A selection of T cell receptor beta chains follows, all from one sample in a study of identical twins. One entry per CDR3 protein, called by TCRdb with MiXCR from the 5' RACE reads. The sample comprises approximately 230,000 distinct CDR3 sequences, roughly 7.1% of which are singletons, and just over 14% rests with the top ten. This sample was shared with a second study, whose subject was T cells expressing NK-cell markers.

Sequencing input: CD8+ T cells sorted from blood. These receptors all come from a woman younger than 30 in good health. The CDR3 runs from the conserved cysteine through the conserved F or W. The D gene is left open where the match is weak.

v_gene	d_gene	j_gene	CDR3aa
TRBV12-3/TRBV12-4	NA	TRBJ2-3	CASSLGYPDTQYF
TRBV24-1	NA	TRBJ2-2	CATSERDTSNTGELFF
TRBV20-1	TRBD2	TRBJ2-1	CSANPSGTRAHEQFF
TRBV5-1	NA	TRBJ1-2	CASSPRGENYGYTF
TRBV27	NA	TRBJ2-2	CASSFQDNTGELFF
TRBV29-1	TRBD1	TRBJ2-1	CSVDPGTGVNEQFF
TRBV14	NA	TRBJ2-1	CASSLVGGSGQFF
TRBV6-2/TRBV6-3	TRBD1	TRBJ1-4	CASSSPGQGFEKLFF
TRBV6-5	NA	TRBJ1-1	CASSYSQGLNINTEAFF
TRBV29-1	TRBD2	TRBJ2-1	CSVEGLAGLYNEQFF
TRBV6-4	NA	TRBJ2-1	CASSEGTGGNEQFF
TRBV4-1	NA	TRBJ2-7	CASSQVTTDRSSSYEQYF
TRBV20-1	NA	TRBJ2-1	CSARDLGTSYNEQFF
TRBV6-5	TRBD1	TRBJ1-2	CASSYTKNRGSSGYTF
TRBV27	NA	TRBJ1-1	CASSPAQNTEAFF
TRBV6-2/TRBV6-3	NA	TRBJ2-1	CASSYRLAYNEQFF
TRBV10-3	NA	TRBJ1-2	CAISEPSGSYGYTF
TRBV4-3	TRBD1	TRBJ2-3	CASSQALRGQYTDTQYF
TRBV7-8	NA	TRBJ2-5	CASSPLVRETQYF
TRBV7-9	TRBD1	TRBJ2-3	CASSDRQGATDTQYF
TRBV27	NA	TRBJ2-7	CASSLVSRVDHEQYF
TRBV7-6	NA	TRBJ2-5	CASSLAPETQYF
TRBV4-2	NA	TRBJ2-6	CASSPGLLCGANVLTF
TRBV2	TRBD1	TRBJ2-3	CASSEAQGDTTDTQYF
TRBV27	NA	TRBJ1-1	CASSSLQGGAEAFF
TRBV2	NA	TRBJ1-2	CASSDFKGTWDGYTF
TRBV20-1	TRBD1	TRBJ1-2	CSARETGGLEGYTF
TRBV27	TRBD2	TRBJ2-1	CASTRTSGYNEQFF
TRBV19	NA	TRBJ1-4	CASRPSNREEAKLFF
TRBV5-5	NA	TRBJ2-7	CASSFSREKIYYYEQYF
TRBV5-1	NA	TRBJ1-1	CASSPRHPNTEAFF
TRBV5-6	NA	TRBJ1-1	CASSPGTDEAFF
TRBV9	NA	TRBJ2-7	CASSGGPRDEQYF
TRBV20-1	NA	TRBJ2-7	CSALAGRSYEQYF
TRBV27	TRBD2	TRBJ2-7	CASSLGGVTYEQYF
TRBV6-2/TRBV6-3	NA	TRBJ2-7	CASSHISRAREQYF
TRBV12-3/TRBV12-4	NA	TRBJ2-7	CASSFVQGEQYF
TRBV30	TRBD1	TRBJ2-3	CAWDDTGGGDTQYF
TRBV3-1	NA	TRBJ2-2	CASRPMPRAGELFF
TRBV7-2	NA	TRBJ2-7	CASSLEFYEQYF
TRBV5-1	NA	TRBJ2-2	CASSLDSRGELFF
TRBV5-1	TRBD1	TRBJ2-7	CASSWYRGSHSYEQYF
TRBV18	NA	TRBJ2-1	CASSPGVVSYNEQFF
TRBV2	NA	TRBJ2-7	CASSVSGSEQYF
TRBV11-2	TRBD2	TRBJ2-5	CASSPPVGLAGETQYF
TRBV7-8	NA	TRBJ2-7	CASSFLPRAEQYF
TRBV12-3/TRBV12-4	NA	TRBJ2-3	CASSPMRDTQYF
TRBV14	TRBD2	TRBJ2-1	CASSQVGAGTRYYNEQFF
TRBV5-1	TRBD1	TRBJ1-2	CASSAGLTGGPGYTF